This T cell receptor (beta chain) is from a study of human T cells and chemical hapten exposure. On the study more broadly: Readings were taken at 6 days from patch tests that had applied 0.01% DPC to the upper back.

Time point meaning: pre-sensitization, week 0. As to treatment: therapeutic diphenylcyclopropenone sensitization with weekly scalp DPC. Venepuncture was done earlier than the placement of each patch test. The CDR3 is made up of 13 amino acids. In germline, CDR1 is MRHNA, CDR2 SNTAGT. Trimming took off 6 bases at V and 2 bases at J, with 7 bases between the two ends. Library construction involved attaching unique molecular identifiers to individual cDNA molecules, which allowed quantitative, reproducible TCR counting. MiXCR, applied by TCRdb to the RACE reads, yields one record per CDR3 protein. Of 380,000 or so distinct CDR3 sequences in the sample, approximately 5.8% are singletons; the top ten hold about 7.7%. This clonotype was counted only a few times.

This sequence was found in a woman between 18 and 29 years old with alopecia areata. Some clones in this sample may be carry-over from other donors' samples. The chain is built from TRBV6-4 and TRBJ2-2; D gene ambiguous. Sample: whole blood, taken in connection with sensitization to the hapten diphenylcyclopropenone (DPC). The CDR3 loop reads CASRDTNTGELFF. CDR3 bases: TGTGCCAGCAGGGATACTAACACCGGGGAGCTGTTTTTT.